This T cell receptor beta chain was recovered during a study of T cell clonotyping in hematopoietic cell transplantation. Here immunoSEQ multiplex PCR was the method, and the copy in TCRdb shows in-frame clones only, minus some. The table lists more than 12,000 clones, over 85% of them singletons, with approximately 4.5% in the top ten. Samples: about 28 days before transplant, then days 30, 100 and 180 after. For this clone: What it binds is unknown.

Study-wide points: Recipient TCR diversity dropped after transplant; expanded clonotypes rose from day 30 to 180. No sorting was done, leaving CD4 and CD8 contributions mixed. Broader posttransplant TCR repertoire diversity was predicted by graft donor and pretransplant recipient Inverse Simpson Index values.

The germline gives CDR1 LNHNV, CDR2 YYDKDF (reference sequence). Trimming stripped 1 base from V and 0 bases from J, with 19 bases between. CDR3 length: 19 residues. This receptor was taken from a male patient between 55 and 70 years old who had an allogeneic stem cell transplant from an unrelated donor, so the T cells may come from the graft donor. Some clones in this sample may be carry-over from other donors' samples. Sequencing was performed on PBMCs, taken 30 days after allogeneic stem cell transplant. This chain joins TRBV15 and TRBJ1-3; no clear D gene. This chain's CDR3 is CATSRGPGTESSSGNTIYF. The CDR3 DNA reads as TGTGCCACCAGCAGAGGACCCGGAACAGAATCAAGCTCTGGAAACACCATATATTTT.